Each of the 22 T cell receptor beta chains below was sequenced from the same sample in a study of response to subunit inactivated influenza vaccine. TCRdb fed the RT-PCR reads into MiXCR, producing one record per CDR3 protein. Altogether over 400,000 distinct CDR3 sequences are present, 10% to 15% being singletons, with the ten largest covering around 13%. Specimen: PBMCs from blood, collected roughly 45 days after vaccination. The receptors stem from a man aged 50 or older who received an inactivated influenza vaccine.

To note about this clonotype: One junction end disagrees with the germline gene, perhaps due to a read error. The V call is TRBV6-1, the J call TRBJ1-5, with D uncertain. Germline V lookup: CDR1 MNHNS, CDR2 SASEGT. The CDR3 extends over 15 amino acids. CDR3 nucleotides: TGTGCCAGCAGTCAAGCGGGGATCAGCAATCAGCCCCAGCATTTT. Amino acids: CASSQAGISNQPQHF.

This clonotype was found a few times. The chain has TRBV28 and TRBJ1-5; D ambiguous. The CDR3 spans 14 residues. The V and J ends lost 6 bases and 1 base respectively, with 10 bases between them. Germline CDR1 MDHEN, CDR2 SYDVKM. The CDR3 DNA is TGTGCCAGCAGATTAATAGTAAGCAATCAGCCCCAGCATTTT. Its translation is CASRLIVSNQPQHF.

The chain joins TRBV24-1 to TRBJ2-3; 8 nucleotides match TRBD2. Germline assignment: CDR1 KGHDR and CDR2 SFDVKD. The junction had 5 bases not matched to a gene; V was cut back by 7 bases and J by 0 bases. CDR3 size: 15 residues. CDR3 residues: CATSRSGASTDTQYF. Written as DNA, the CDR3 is TGTGCCACCAGCCGTAGCGGGGCTAGCACAGATACGCAGTATTTT.

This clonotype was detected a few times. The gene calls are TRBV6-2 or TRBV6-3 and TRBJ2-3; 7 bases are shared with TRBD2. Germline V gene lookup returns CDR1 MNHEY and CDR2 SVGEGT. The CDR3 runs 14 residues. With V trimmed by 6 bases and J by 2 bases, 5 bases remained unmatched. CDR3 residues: CASSGRRFTDTQYF. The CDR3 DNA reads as TGTGCCAGCAGCGGGAGGCGATTCACAGATACGCAGTATTTT.

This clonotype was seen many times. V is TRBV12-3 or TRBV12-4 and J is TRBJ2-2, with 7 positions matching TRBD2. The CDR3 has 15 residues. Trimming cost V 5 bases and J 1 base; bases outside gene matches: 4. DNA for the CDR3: TGTGCCAGCAGTCAACTAGCGTGGAACACCGGGGAGCTGTTTTTT. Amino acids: CASSQLAWNTGELFF.

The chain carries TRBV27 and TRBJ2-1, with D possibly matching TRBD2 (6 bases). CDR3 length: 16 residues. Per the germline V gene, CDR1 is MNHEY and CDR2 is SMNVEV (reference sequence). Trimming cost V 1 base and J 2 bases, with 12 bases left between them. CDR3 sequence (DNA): TGTGCCAGCAGTTTATGGGGGGAGAGCGCCTACAATGAGCAGTTCTTC. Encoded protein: CASSLWGESAYNEQFF.

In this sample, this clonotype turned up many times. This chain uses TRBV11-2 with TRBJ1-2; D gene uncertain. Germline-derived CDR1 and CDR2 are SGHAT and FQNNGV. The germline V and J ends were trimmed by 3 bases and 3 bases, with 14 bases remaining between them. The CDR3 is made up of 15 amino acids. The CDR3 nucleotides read TGTGCCAGCAGCTTCTCAGTGTCATCCCACTATGGCTACACCTTC. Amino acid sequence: CASSFSVSSHYGYTF.

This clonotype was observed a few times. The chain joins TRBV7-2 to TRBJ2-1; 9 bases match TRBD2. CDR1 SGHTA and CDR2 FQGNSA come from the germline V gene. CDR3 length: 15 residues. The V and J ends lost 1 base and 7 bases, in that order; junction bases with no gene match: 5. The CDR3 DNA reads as TGTGCCAGCAGCTTAGACCCGGCGGGGGGGAATGAGCAGTTCTTC. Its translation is CASSLDPAGGNEQFF.

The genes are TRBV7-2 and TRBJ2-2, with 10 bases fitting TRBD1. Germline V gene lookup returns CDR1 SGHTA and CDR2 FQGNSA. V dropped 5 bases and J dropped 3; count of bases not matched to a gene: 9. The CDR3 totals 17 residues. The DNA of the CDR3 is TGTGCCAGCAGCAACCTTGCGGGACAGGGGTACACCGGGGAGCTGTTTTTT. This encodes CASSNLAGQGYTGELFF.

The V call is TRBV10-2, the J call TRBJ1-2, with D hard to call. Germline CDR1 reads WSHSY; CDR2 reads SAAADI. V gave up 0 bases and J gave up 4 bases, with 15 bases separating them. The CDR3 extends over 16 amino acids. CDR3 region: CASSESRAGRGYGYTF. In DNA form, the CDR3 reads TGCGCCAGCAGTGAGTCTAGGGCAGGCCGTGGCTATGGCTACACCTTC.

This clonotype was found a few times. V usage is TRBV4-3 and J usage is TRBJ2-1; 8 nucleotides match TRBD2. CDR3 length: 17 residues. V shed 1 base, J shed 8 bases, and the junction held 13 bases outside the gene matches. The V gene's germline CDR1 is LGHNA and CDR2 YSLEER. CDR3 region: CASSQGAGTRVWYEQFF. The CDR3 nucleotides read TGCGCCAGCAGCCAAGGTGCCGGGACTAGGGTATGGTATGAGCAGTTCTTC.

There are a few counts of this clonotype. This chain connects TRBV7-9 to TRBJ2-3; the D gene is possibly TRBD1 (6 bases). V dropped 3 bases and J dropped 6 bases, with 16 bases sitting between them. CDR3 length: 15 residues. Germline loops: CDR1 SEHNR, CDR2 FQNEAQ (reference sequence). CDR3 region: CASSLYRTDSDTQYF. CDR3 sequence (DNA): TGTGCCAGCAGCTTGTACCGGACAGACAGTGATACGCAGTATTTT. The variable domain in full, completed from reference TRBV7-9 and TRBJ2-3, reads DTGVSQNPRHKITKRGQNVTFRCDPISEHNRLYWYRQTLGQGPEFLTYFQNEAQLEKSRLLSDRFSAERPKGSFSTLEIQRTEQGDSAMYLCASSLYRTDSDTQYFGPGTRLTVL.

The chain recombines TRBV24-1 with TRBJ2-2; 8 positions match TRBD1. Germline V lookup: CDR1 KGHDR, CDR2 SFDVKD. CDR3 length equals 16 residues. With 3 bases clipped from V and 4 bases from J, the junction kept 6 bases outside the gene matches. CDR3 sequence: CATSDLGQEGTGELFF. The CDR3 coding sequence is TGTGCCACCAGTGATCTGGGACAGGAAGGCACCGGGGAGCTGTTTTTT.

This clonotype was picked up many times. CDR3 protein: CASSPLGSLIQPQHF. Here the CDR3 DNA reads TGTGCCAGCAGCCCATTGGGCTCCCTGATTCAGCCCCAGCATTTT. The chain carries TRBV7-2 and TRBJ1-5; D call uncertain. From germline, CDR1 is SGHTA and CDR2 FQGNSA. V was clipped by 5 bases and J by 6 bases, with 17 bases between them. CDR3 length equals 15 residues.

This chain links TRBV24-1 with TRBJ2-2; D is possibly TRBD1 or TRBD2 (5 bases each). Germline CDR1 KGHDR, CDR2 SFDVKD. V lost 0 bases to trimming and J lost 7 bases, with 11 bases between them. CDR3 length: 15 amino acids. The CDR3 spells CATSDLRGGVGELFF. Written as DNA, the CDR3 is TGTGCCACCAGTGATTTGCGTGGGGGTGTCGGGGAGCTGTTTTTT.

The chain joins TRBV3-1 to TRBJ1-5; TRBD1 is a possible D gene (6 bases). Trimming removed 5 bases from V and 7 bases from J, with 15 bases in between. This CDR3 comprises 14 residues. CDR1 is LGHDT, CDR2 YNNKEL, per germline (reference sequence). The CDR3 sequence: CASSKRQGRQPQHF. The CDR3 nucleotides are TGTGCCAGCAGCAAACGTCAGGGGAGACAGCCCCAGCATTTT.

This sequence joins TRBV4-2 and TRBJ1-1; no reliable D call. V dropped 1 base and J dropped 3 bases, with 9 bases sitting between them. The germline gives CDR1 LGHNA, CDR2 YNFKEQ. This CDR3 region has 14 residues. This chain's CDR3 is CASSQGLRDTEAFF. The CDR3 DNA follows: TGTGCCAGCAGCCAAGGTTTGAGGGACACTGAAGCTTTCTTT.

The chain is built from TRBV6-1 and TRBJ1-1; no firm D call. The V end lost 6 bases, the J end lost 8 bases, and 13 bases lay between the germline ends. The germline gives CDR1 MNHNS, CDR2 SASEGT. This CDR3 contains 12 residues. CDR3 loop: CASSEHRTEAFF. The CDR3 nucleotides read TGTGCCAGCAGCGAACATAGAACCGAAGCTTTCTTT.

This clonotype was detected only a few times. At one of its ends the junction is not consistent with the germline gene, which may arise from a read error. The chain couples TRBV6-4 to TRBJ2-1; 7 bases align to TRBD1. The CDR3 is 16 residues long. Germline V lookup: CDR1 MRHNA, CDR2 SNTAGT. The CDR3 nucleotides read TGTGTCAGCAGTCCCCATCCAGGGGGCTCCTACAATGAGCAGTTCTTC. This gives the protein CVSSPHPGGSYNEQFF.

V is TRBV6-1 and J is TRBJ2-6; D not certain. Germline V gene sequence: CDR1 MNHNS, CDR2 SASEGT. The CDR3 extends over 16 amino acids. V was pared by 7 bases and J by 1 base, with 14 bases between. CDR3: CASTSGRRSGANVLTF. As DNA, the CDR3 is TGTGCCAGCACCTCCGGACGGCGATCTGGGGCCAACGTCCTGACTTTC.

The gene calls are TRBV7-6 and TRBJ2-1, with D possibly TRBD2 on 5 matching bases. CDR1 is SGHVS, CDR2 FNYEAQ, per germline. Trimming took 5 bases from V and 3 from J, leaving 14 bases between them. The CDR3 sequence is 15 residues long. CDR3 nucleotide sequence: TGTGCCAGCAGCCCGGGGTCCCAGCTCTACAATGAGCAGTTCTTC. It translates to CASSPGSQLYNEQFF.

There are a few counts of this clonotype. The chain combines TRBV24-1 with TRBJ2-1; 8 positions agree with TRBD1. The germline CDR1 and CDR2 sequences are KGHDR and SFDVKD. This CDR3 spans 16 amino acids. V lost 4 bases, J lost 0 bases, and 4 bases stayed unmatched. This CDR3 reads CATSDSTGASYNEQFF. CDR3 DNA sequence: TGTGCCACCAGTGACTCGACAGGGGCCTCCTACAATGAGCAGTTCTTC.